Shown below are 14 T cell receptor beta chains from a single sample sequenced in a study of immune heterogeneity within non-small cell lung tumors. Genomic DNA from bulk tumor acted as the template, and roughly 0.55 ug was loaded per sample. From each primary tumor, several far-apart biopsies were obtained during surgery. Curative surgery was undertaken by patients, who had untreated, newly diagnosed non-small cell lung cancer. TCR beta CDR3 amplification used multiplex PCR with 32 V and 13 J primers. TCRdb processed the multiplex PCR reads anew with MiXCR; each CDR3 protein has one entry. The data hold around 9,800 distinct CDR3 sequences, with approximately 20% observed a single time. The sample consisted of lung tumor tissue. The receptors derive from a man aged 60 to 69 with non-small cell lung cancer.

This clonotype is termed medium-sized. The V and J genes are TRBV6-1 and TRBJ2-3; 8 bases align to TRBD2. This CDR3 contains 14 residues. Germline CDR1 is MNHNS and CDR2 is SASEGT. The V gene end was trimmed by 7 bases and the J gene end by 1 base; junction bases not matched to a gene: 4. The CDR3 loop is CASNPTSGTDTQYF. Written as DNA, the CDR3 is TGTGCCAGCAATCCGACTAGCGGCACAGATACGCAGTATTTT.

By proportion, this clonotype is medium-sized (0.01 to 0.1%). V and J are TRBV7-6 and TRBJ2-7; TRBD2 agrees at 8 bases. The germline gives CDR1 SGHVS, CDR2 FNYEAQ. The CDR3 runs to 18 residues. The junction had 13 bases not matched to a gene; V was cut back by 1 base and J by 2 bases. The CDR3, as DNA: TGTGCCAGCAGCTTAGAGGGTGGCGGGGGGCGCATTCCCTACGAGCAGTACTTC. Protein: CASSLEGGGGRIPYEQYF.

The chain has TRBV5-1 and TRBJ2-7, with 15 nucleotides matching TRBD2. The J segment lost 12 bases and the V segment lost 4 bases, leaving 8 bases of the junction unmatched. Germline V gene data show CDR1 as SGHRS and CDR2 as YFSETQ. The CDR3 consists of 14 residues. The CDR3 region has the DNA TGCGCCAGCAGCCAAGGGACTAGCGGGAGGCATACGTACTTC. The encoded protein is CASSQGTSGRHTYF.

This clonotype was seen ten or more times. The rearrangement links TRBV11-2 to TRBJ1-3; D call uncertain. Trimming took 4 bases from V and 0 from J, leaving 19 bases between them. Germline CDR1 and CDR2: SGHAT and FQNNGV. This CDR3 region has 18 residues. CDR3: CASSSSGTLAFSGNTIYF. In nucleotides, the CDR3 is TGTGCCAGCAGCTCGAGCGGTACCCTTGCTTTCTCTGGAAACACCATATATTTT.

By frequency in the sample, this clonotype is medium-sized. The chain recombines TRBV15 with TRBJ2-1, with D tentatively TRBD2 (6 bases). V was trimmed by 0 bases and J by 9 bases, leaving 9 bases between them. Germline values: CDR1 LNHNV, CDR2 YYDKDF (reference sequence). The CDR3 extends over 13 amino acids. The CDR3 DNA follows: TGTGCCACCAGCAGAGACAAAGCGGGTGAGCAGTTCTTC. This sequence encodes CATSRDKAGEQFF.

This clonotype appeared a few times. The chain recombines TRBV4-1 with TRBJ2-5; D gene ambiguous. Germline V lookup: CDR1 MGHRA, CDR2 YSYEKL. Deletions cut 1 base from V and 5 bases from J, with 8 bases between. This CDR3 is 13 amino acids long. The CDR3: CASSQGLSETQYF. The CDR3 DNA reads as TGCGCCAGCAGCCAAGGGTTGAGCGAGACCCAGTACTTC.

This clonotype was recorded many times. The genes are TRBV19 and TRBJ2-2; D is perhaps TRBD1 or TRBD2 (5 bases each). The ends were cut back, 4 bases at V and 2 bases at J, with 14 bases in the middle. The CDR3 has 16 amino acids. Germline assignment: CDR1 LNHDA and CDR2 SQIVND (reference sequence). The CDR3 region is CASSTRGRYNTGELFF. The CDR3 coding sequence is TGTGCCAGTAGTACGAGGGGACGGTACAACACCGGGGAGCTGTTTTTT.

In this sample, this clonotype is medium-sized. The chain recombines TRBV3-1 with TRBJ2-1, with 8 positions matching TRBD2. The CDR3 runs 15 residues. V was pared by 4 bases and J by 8 bases, with 10 bases of the junction left unmatched. Germline CDR1 LGHDT, CDR2 YNNKEL (reference sequence). For the CDR3, the DNA is TGTGCCAGCAGCCCCGTAGCGGGATTTAGGTATGAGCAGTTCTTC. Its protein product is CASSPVAGFRYEQFF.

This clonotype was found many times. The genes are TRBV11-3 and TRBJ2-7; D could derive from TRBD1 or TRBD2 (7 bases each). Germline V gives CDR1 SGHNT, CDR2 YENEEA. Trimming took off 5 bases at V and 1 base at J, with 18 bases between the two ends. CDR3 length: 16 amino acids. The DNA for the CDR3 is TGTGCCAGCAGCAGACTAGCCCCGGGACAGTCCTACGAGCAGTACTTC. Translating gives CASSRLAPGQSYEQYF.

This rearrangement joins TRBV7-9 to TRBJ2-5, with D uncertain. In germline, CDR1 is SEHNR, CDR2 FQNEAQ (reference sequence). This CDR3 has 13 amino acids. The V end was cut by 7 bases, the J end by 1 base, with 10 bases between. This CDR3 reads CASKIDVQETQYF. CDR3 in DNA: TGTGCCAGCAAGATTGACGTCCAAGAGACCCAGTACTTC.

This clonotype is categorized as medium-sized. V usage is TRBV20-1 and J usage is TRBJ2-7; D remains ambiguous. The CDR3 runs 10 residues. The germline V and J ends were trimmed by 3 bases and 7 bases, with 7 bases remaining between them. Germline CDR1 is DFQATT and CDR2 is SNEGSKA (reference sequence). The DNA for the CDR3 is TGCAGTGCTAGTGGTGGGGAGCAGTACTTC. It specifies CSASGGEQYF.

Only a few counts were recorded for this clonotype. V is TRBV7-2 and J is TRBJ2-7, with TRBD1 as a possible D gene (6 bases). The germline V gene has CDR1 SGHTA and CDR2 FQGNSA. CDR3 size: 15 residues. Trimming removed 0 bases from V and 2 bases from J, with 11 bases in between. For the CDR3, the DNA is TGTGCCAGCAGCTTAGCGGTGACAGGTACCTACGAGCAGTACTTC. It specifies CASSLAVTGTYEQYF.

This chain uses TRBV2 with TRBJ1-1; D gene unclear. The V and J ends lost 5 bases and 1 base respectively, with 14 bases between them. Germline lookup yields CDR1 SNHLY and CDR2 FYNNEI. The CDR3 contains 15 residues. The DNA of the CDR3 is TGTGCCAGCAGTCCCACGATGGTTGGGAACACTGAAGCTTTCTTT. Translating gives CASSPTMVGNTEAFF.

This clonotype appeared a few times. This sequence joins TRBV5-1 and TRBJ2-3; D not resolved. CDR1 and CDR2 (germline): SGHRS, YFSETQ. V was pared by 6 bases and J by 2 bases, with 13 bases between. The CDR3 extends over 14 amino acids. The DNA of the CDR3 is TGCGCCAGCACGACGGATCCGTACACAGATACGCAGTATTTT. Its protein is CASTTDPYTDTQYF.